This T cell receptor (beta chain) was sequenced in a study of cytomegalovirus exposure and HLA in healthy donors. This PCR relied on a set of 60 Vbeta primers and 13 Jbeta primers. Sequencing used immunoSEQ multiplex PCR; TCRdb keeps in-frame clones, though not all of them. Of some 160,000 clones detected, over 80% appear once; the ten largest clones hold roughly 3.4%. The CDR3 is made up of 19 amino acids. Germline V gene data show CDR1 as SGHAT and CDR2 as FQNNGV. With 5 bases clipped from V and 6 bases from J, the junction kept 22 bases outside the gene matches. Study-wide results and caveats: In vitro, a few CMV-associated chains proved specific for CMV antigens.

This clone was detected once. Its antigen remains unidentified. The TCR originated in a male donor in good health and CMV-seronegative. This chain uses TRBV11-2 with TRBJ2-5; TRBD2 matches 9 bases. The sample comprised PBMCs. CDR3 nucleotide sequence: TGTGCCAGCAGCCCAAGCCTTGATTTTCCAGCGGGAGGTGGGCAGACCCAGTACTTC. Protein product: CASSPSLDFPAGGGQTQYF.